This TCR beta chain was recorded in a study of CD8 T cells in ankylosing spondylitis. Findings and limits, study-wide: Clones linked to disease were reported to show significant enrichment in matched ankylosing spondylitis synovial fluid. What appeared characteristic of ankylosing spondylitis blood was a TCR beta motif of under 10 highly homologous variants.

This clonotype was counted many times. What it recognizes is unknown. 5'-RACE, quantitative and with molecular barcodes, yielded the TCR beta libraries. TCRdb analysed the 5' RACE reads with MiXCR anew, one entry per CDR3 protein. The table lists roughly 42,000 distinct CDR3 sequences, approximately 2.6% of them singletons. The receptor was isolated from a male donor with ankylosing spondylitis or in good health (not recorded which). The source material was blood, either unsorted or a sorted T cell fraction (not recorded which).

The CDR3 protein is CATTQGTLWQYF. As DNA, the CDR3 is TGTGCCACCACGCAGGGCACCCTCTGGCAGTACTTC. This chain links TRBV24-1 with TRBJ2-7; D might be TRBD1 (5 bases). Germline V gene sequence: CDR1 KGHDR, CDR2 SFDVKD. This CDR3 spans 12 amino acids. The V end lost 8 bases, the J end lost 9 bases, and 16 bases lay between the germline ends.